The clone carrying this TCR beta chain was seen only a few times. Its matching antigen is unknown. TCRdb reprocessed the reads via MiXCR and lists one record per CDR3 protein. Seen here are 51,000 or so distinct CDR3 sequences, about 20% observed once, and the top ten hold around 77%. The ends were cut back, 7 bases at V and 3 bases at J, with 19 bases in the middle. This CDR3 region has 16 residues. From germline, CDR1 is MGHRA and CDR2 YSYEKL. The data stem from a study of T cell repertoires in cytomegalovirus infection. Study-level information: The public TCR beta signatures pointed to both CMV infection and matching HLA type. Points from the study as a whole: Predominance within the ex vivo response was attributable to HLA-C-restricted CMV-specific TCR beta clonotypes.

The sequenced sample was CD8+ T cells from cultured PBMCs, obtained from culture after CMV antigen stimulation. The rearrangement uses TRBV4-1 and TRBJ2-1; perhaps TRBD2 as D (5 bases). The TCR was taken from a human donor in good health (CMV status not recorded). Some clones in this sample may be carry-over from other donors' samples. CDR3 DNA: TGCGCCAGCAACATACCGGAGGCCGTAAGCTACAATGAGCAGTTCTTC. Translating it yields CASNIPEAVSYNEQFF.